What follows are 8 T cell receptor beta chains derived from one specimen sequenced in a study of monozygotic twins with inflammatory bowel disease. TCRdb reprocessed the 5' RACE reads and keeps a single row for each CDR3 protein, giving no DNA. The sample table includes some 200,000 distinct CDR3 sequences. Material for sequencing was blood. Receptors were obtained from a human donor with ulcerative colitis or Crohn's disease, or a healthy co-twin of an affected twin (not recorded which).

The chain couples TRBV12-3 or TRBV12-4 to TRBJ1-4. This CDR3 is 14 amino acids long. CDR3 region: CASSTGQRGEKLFF.

The chain links TRBV20-1 to TRBJ2-7. This CDR3 has 14 amino acids. Germline CDR1 DFQATT, CDR2 SNEGSKA (reference sequence). CDR3 region: CSARNPKVEFRQYF.

V usage is TRBV18 and J usage is TRBJ1-4; TCRdb returns TRBD1, unconfirmable since there is no DNA. The germline CDR1 and CDR2 sequences are KGHSH and LQKENI. The CDR3 totals 16 residues. CDR3 sequence reads: CASSPGTLPTNEKLFF.

J is TRBJ2-7 and V is TRBV5-1; the TCRdb call, TRBD1, lacks DNA for checking. Germline CDR1 reads SGHRS; CDR2 reads YFSETQ. The CDR3 is 14 amino acids. CDR3 protein: CASSSPGRYYEQYF.

The rearrangement joins TRBV3-1 to TRBJ1-1; there is no DNA to check the TCRdb D call of TRBD1. The CDR3 is 13 amino acids. Germline V gene data show CDR1 as LGHDT and CDR2 as YNNKEL (reference sequence). The CDR3 is CASSPPGTDEAFF.

V usage is TRBV6-1 and J usage is TRBJ2-3; TCRdb selects TRBD2, and the lack of DNA leaves this call unchecked. This CDR3 has 18 residues. From germline, CDR1 is MNHNS and CDR2 SASEGT. The CDR3 sequence: CASRSLAGGTFSTDTQYF.

V and J are TRBV18 and TRBJ2-1; TCRdb indicates TRBD2, and absent DNA this call remains unverified. CDR3 length: 16 residues. Looked up from germline, CDR1 is KGHSH and CDR2 is LQKENI. The CDR3 here is CASSYGLAGSYNEQFF.

The rearrangement joins TRBV29-1 to TRBJ1-5. The CDR3 has 12 amino acids. In germline, CDR1 is SQVTM, CDR2 ANQGSEA. The CDR3: CSVGDSNQPQHF. The whole variable domain, filled in from reference TRBV29-1 and TRBJ1-5, reads SAVISQKPSRDICQRGTSLTIQCQVDSQVTMMFWYRQQPGQSLTLIATANQGSEATYESGFVIDKFPISRPNLTFSTLTVSNMSPEDSSIYLCSVGDSNQPQHFGDGTRLSIL.